This T cell receptor (beta chain) was observed in a study of cytomegalovirus exposure and HLA in healthy donors. Germline V gene data show CDR1 as SNHLY and CDR2 as FYNNEI. J was trimmed by 5 bases and V by 1 base; bases with no gene match: 4. The CDR3 spans 15 residues. The protocol was immunoSEQ multiplex PCR, while the TCRdb copy is restricted to in-frame clones and leaves out a portion. The sample consists of 120,000 to 150,000 clones, 86% of them appearing once. This clonotype was sampled from a man aged 18 to 30 in good health and CMV-seronegative. This sequence joins TRBV2 and TRBJ2-5; TRBD2 agrees at 10 bases. Material: PBMCs. The CDR3 protein is CASSEESGRAETQYF. The CDR3 DNA reads as TGTGCCAGCAGTGAAGAAAGCGGGAGGGCGGAGACCCAGTACTTC.